Reported below is one T cell receptor (beta chain). The data stem from a study of blood T cell repertoires in COVID-19. On the study more broadly: Both acute and convalescent COVID-19 samples were obtained from the United States, Italy and Spain. T cells, B-cell-depleted T cells, or PBMCs supplied cDNA or gDNA.

Profiled with immunoSEQ multiplex PCR; TCRdb holds only in-frame clones, not every one. The sample lists over 300,000 clones, about nine tenths seen once, with 9.5% in the top ten. The V end lost 4 bases, the J end lost 4 bases, and 13 bases lay between the germline ends. This CDR3 is 14 amino acids long. Germline V CDR1 and CDR2: LNHDA, SQIVND (reference sequence). Participant reports of clinical history set cohort assignment. This clonotype originated in a woman aged 40-49 years who had recovered from COVID-19. V gene TRBV19 combines with J gene TRBJ1-1, with D possibly being TRBD1 (5 bases). Sample: PBMCs or T cells enriched from blood (not recorded which). The CDR3 loop reads CASSSSQGLTEAFF. The CDR3 DNA is TGTGCCAGTAGTAGCAGCCAGGGACTCACTGAAGCTTTCTTT.